What follows describes a single TCR beta chain. These data are taken from a study of blood T cells in healthy people across ages. Researchers report isolating at least 7 million PBMCs per sample. With a J-beta primer mix and a sample-barcoded 5' primer, a second PCR ran about 6 to 11 cycles. Each CDR3 protein gets one entry after TCRdb re-called the 5' RACE reads with MiXCR. This table holds about 1.1 million distinct CDR3 sequences, approximately 38% found once. This receptor was taken from a man younger than 30 in good health. The sequenced sample was blood.

DNA of the CDR3: TGTGCCAGCAGCTTAGGCGGGACAGGCGAAAACTATGGCTACACCTTC. Its translation is CASSLGGTGENYGYTF. This rearrangement joins TRBV11-2 to TRBJ1-2; TRBD1 agrees at 8 bases. The CDR3 loop spans 16 amino acids. Germline loops: CDR1 SGHAT, CDR2 FQNNGV. V shed 1 base, J shed 2 bases, and the junction held 6 bases outside the gene matches.